The 30 T cell receptor beta chains below all came from one sample that was sequenced in a study of vaccination and CD4 T cells after COVID-19. The Oncomine TCR Beta short-read assay was applied to DNA of cultured CD4+ T cells. Each CDR3 protein is one row after TCRdb ran MiXCR on the PCR reads. The data show some 8,600 distinct CDR3 sequences, about three fifths seen once. Treatment reported: 10-day PBMC culture with coronavirus spike peptide pools or control peptides (ViraFEST assay). An unexposed donor provided the CD4+ T cells, which were collected before the COVID-19 pandemic (2011-2018). These receptors' antigens are unknown. The material sequenced was CD4+ T cells from blood, cultured in vitro. All receptors come from a human donor in good health.

The gene calls are TRBV29-1 and TRBJ1-2, with D tentatively TRBD1 (5 bases). V dropped 0 bases and J dropped 6 bases, with 14 bases sitting between them. CDR1 SQVTM and CDR2 ANQGSEA come from the germline V gene. The CDR3 is 14 residues long. In nucleotides, the CDR3 is TGCAGCGTTGAAGACAATTACAGGCCCCATGGCTACACCTTC. Translating it yields CSVEDNYRPHGYTF.

The V call is TRBV18, the J call TRBJ2-3; possibly TRBD2 for D (5 bases). Germline lookup yields CDR1 KGHSH and CDR2 LQKENI. Trimming took 3 bases from V and 3 from J, leaving 16 bases between them. This CDR3 comprises 16 residues. DNA for the CDR3: TGTGCCAGCTCACCGATTGCTAGCATTGAAACAGATACGCAGTATTTT. Protein sequence: CASSPIASIETDTQYF. Full variable domain (rest looked up from reference TRBV18 and TRBJ2-3): NAGVMQNPRHLVRRRGQEARLRCSPMKGHSHVYWYRQLPEEGLKFMVYLQKENIIDESGMPKERFSAEFPKEGPSILRIQQVVRGDSAAYFCASSPIASIETDTQYFGPGTRLTVL.

In this sample, this clonotype turned up a few times. J is TRBJ1-1 and V is TRBV19, with a weak D call TRBD1 (5 bases). The germline V gene has CDR1 LNHDA and CDR2 SQIVND (reference sequence). V shed 5 bases and J shed 1 base, with 14 bases lying between them. The CDR3 runs to 15 residues. The CDR3 here is CASSSPGRQNTEAFF. The CDR3 bases are TGTGCCAGTAGTTCTCCGGGACGGCAGAACACTGAAGCTTTCTTT.

The rearrangement uses TRBV27 and TRBJ2-1, with D perhaps TRBD1 (6 bases). The CDR3 consists of 14 residues. CDR1 MNHEY and CDR2 SMNVEV come from the germline V gene (reference sequence). V was pared by 1 base and J by 8 bases, with 12 bases between. CDR3 amino acids: CASSLYTGWDEQFF. The DNA of the CDR3 is TGTGCCAGCAGTTTATACACAGGGTGGGATGAGCAGTTCTTC.

The CDR3 region is CASRTGTGPSYEQYF. The CDR3 bases are TGTGCCAGCAGGACCGGGACAGGGCCCTCCTACGAGCAGTACTTC. The chain joins TRBV12-3 or TRBV12-4 to TRBJ2-7; 9 bases agree with TRBD1. The CDR3 is 15 residues long. The ends lost 6 bases at V and 0 bases at J; junction bases unmatched: 6.

V gene TRBV14 combines with J gene TRBJ2-7; 8 bases map to TRBD2. The CDR3 length is 15 residues. Germline V gene lookup returns CDR1 SGHDN and CDR2 FVKESK. V lost 0 bases, J lost 6 bases, and 7 bases stayed unmatched. This chain's CDR3 is CASSQDPAGVGEQYF. The CDR3 DNA reads TGTGCCAGCAGCCAAGATCCAGCGGGGGTGGGCGAGCAGTACTTC.

This clonotype was recorded a few times. The chain has TRBV12-3 or TRBV12-4 and TRBJ1-2; D unclear. V shed 5 bases and J shed 4 bases, with 11 bases lying between them. The CDR3 is 13 amino acids. The CDR3 is CASSLAPVYGYTF. The CDR3 DNA is TGTGCCAGCAGTCTCGCGCCAGTCTATGGCTACACCTTC.

The rearrangement uses TRBV20-1 and TRBJ1-5; D possibly corresponds to TRBD1 (5 bases). The V and J ends lost 2 bases and 1 base respectively, with 6 bases between them. Germline V gene data show CDR1 as DFQATT and CDR2 as SNEGSKA (reference sequence). The CDR3 extends over 13 amino acids. CDR3 region: CSARWGSNQPQHF. DNA of the CDR3: TGCAGTGCTAGATGGGGGAGCAATCAGCCCCAGCATTTT.

V gene TRBV7-6 combines with J gene TRBJ2-5, with D tentatively TRBD1 or TRBD2 (5 bases each). Trimming took 5 bases from V and 1 from J, leaving 11 bases between them. CDR1 is SGHVS, CDR2 FNYEAQ, per germline. The CDR3 loop spans 14 amino acids. The CDR3 DNA reads TGTGCCAGCAGCGGGGCGGGCCCCCAAGAGACCCAGTACTTC. It translates to CASSGAGPQETQYF.

This clonotype showed up just a few times. This chain joins TRBV6-4 and TRBJ2-2; D perhaps matches TRBD1 (6 bases). The CDR3 totals 14 residues. V lost 4 bases, J lost 6 bases, and 12 bases lay in between. CDR1 is MRHNA, CDR2 SNTAGT, per germline. For the CDR3, the DNA is TGTGCCAGCAGTGCTACAGGGTGGGCCGGGGAGCTGTTTTTT. It translates to CASSATGWAGELFF.

This clonotype was picked up one time. This rearrangement joins TRBV4-3 to TRBJ1-2; D is perhaps TRBD1 (5 bases). The V end lost 2 bases, the J end lost 7 bases, and 11 bases lay between the germline ends. In germline, CDR1 is LGHNA, CDR2 YSLEER. This CDR3 is built from 13 residues. In DNA form, the CDR3 reads TGCGCCAGCAGCCAACAAGGGGTAGCTGGCTACACCTTC. It encodes CASSQQGVAGYTF.

The count of this clonotype is one. This chain's CDR3 is CASVGLPDSNQPQHF. The CDR3 bases are TGTGCCAGCGTTGGACTGCCGGATAGCAATCAGCCCCAGCATTTT. V gene TRBV2 combines with J gene TRBJ1-5; no definite D call. This CDR3 region has 15 residues. Trimming shortened V by 8 bases and J by 0 bases, and 14 bases separated the two germline ends. Germline assignment: CDR1 SNHLY and CDR2 FYNNEI.

This sequence joins TRBV28 and TRBJ1-3; unclear D gene. The V end was cut by 9 bases, the J end by 0 bases, with 15 bases between. CDR3 length: 15 residues. Germline CDR1 is MDHEN and CDR2 is SYDVKM. The CDR3 is CASQPPPSSGNTIYF. CDR3 DNA: TGTGCCAGTCAGCCACCCCCCTCCTCTGGAAACACCATATATTTT.

In DNA, the CDR3 is TGCAGTGCGGCCAAGCTAGACAGGGACTATGGCTACACCTTC. As protein: CSAAKLDRDYGYTF. The V and J genes are TRBV20-1 and TRBJ1-2, with TRBD1 identical over 7 bases. Looked up from germline, CDR1 is DFQATT and CDR2 is SNEGSKA (reference sequence). J lost 3 bases, V lost 6 bases, and 10 bases had no gene match. The length of the CDR3 is 14 residues.

The V and J genes are TRBV5-1 and TRBJ2-3, with D maybe TRBD2 (6 bases). V was cut by 0 bases and J by 0 bases, with 8 bases left in between. Germline V gene lookup returns CDR1 SGHRS and CDR2 YFSETQ. The CDR3 consists of 15 residues. The CDR3 DNA reads TGCGCCAGCAGCTTGGTAGCGGCTAGCACAGATACGCAGTATTTT. This sequence encodes CASSLVAASTDTQYF. Filled out from reference TRBV5-1 and TRBJ2-3, the complete variable domain reads KAGVTQTPRYLIKTRGQQVTLSCSPISGHRSVSWYQQTPGQGLQFLFEYFSETQRNKGNFPGRFSGRQFSNSRSEMNVSTLELGDSALYLCASSLVAASTDTQYFGPGTRLTVL.

The chain is built from TRBV20-1 and TRBJ2-2; TRBD2 might be the D (6 bases). The CDR3 consists of 14 residues. Germline V gene lookup returns CDR1 DFQATT and CDR2 SNEGSKA (reference sequence). Deletions cut 7 bases from V and 6 bases from J, with 18 bases between. In DNA form, the CDR3 reads TGCAGTGATGTCCGGGAGTGGGTGGCCGGGGAGCTGTTTTTT. This translates into CSDVREWVAGELFF.

This clonotype was picked up one time. The genes are TRBV7-2 and TRBJ2-3; possible D gene TRBD2, 6 bases. CDR3 length: 15 residues. V dropped 3 bases and J dropped 5 bases, with 15 bases sitting between them. Germline V gene sequence: CDR1 SGHTA, CDR2 FQGNSA. The CDR3 DNA sequence: TGTGCCAGCAGCTTCGCGGGACTGAGTGGAGATACGCAGTATTTT. Protein sequence: CASSFAGLSGDTQYF.

The J gene is TRBJ1-2, the V gene TRBV19; D is unclear. The CDR3 has 11 amino acids. CDR1 and CDR2 (germline): LNHDA, SQIVND (reference sequence). V lost 5 bases to trimming and J lost 4 bases, with 5 bases between them. CDR3 residues: CASSYRYGYTF. The CDR3, as DNA: TGTGCCAGTAGTTACCGCTATGGCTACACCTTC.

The V call is TRBV11-2, the J call TRBJ1-1; a possible D gene is TRBD1 (6 bases). The CDR3 consists of 15 residues. CDR1 SGHAT and CDR2 FQNNGV come from the germline V gene. Between the trimmed V and J ends, which lost 0 bases and 6 bases, there was a span of 14 bases. The CDR3 DNA is TGTGCCAGCAGCTTAGAGGACAGAACAGACGCTGAAGCTTTCTTT. Protein product: CASSLEDRTDAEAFF.

The gene calls are TRBV20-1 and TRBJ2-7; the match to TRBD2 covers 9 bases. CDR1 and CDR2 (germline): DFQATT, SNEGSKA (reference sequence). V lost 1 base to trimming and J lost 0 bases; unmatched junction nucleotides: 7. This CDR3 region has 16 residues. The CDR3 loop is CSARVMGGRDSYEQYF. The CDR3 nucleotides are TGCAGTGCTAGAGTAATGGGCGGGAGGGACTCCTACGAGCAGTACTTC.

The table lists this clonotype with a few counts. The genes are TRBV19 and TRBJ1-5, with 7 bases identical to TRBD1. The length of the CDR3 is 14 residues. V was pared by 10 bases and J by 1 base, with 7 bases of the junction left unmatched. Germline V gene sequence: CDR1 LNHDA, CDR2 SQIVND (reference sequence). The CDR3 coding sequence is TGTGCCACTAAGACAGGGCCCAGCAATCAGCCCCAGCATTTT. It specifies CATKTGPSNQPQHF.

The gene calls are TRBV10-2 and TRBJ1-5, with a possible D match to TRBD1 (6 bases). This CDR3 region has 15 residues. Germline V gene data show CDR1 as WSHSY and CDR2 as SAAADI. V lost 2 bases, J lost 4 bases, and 12 bases lay in between. CDR3 amino acids: CASSEPGQTNQPQHF. The CDR3 DNA follows: TGCGCCAGCAGTGAGCCTGGACAGACTAATCAGCCCCAGCATTTT.

The chain joins TRBV28 to TRBJ1-1; unclear D gene. CDR3 length: 14 residues. V dropped 3 bases and J dropped 4 bases, with 12 bases sitting between them. The V gene's germline CDR1 is MDHEN and CDR2 SYDVKM. This CDR3 reads CASSFEGRATEAFF. CDR3 DNA: TGTGCCAGCAGTTTCGAGGGTCGGGCCACTGAAGCTTTCTTT.

Concerning this clonotype: Possible read error: a much larger clone is one base away. The chain has TRBV2 and TRBJ1-1; 7 nucleotides line up with TRBD1. CDR3 length: 14 amino acids. Germline V CDR1 and CDR2: SNHLY, FYNNEI. CDR3 bases: TGTGCCACCAGTATTCCAAGACAGGGACCGAGGGCTTTCTTT. Translation gives CATSIPRQGPRAFF.

The chain is built from TRBV27 and TRBJ2-3, with D possibly being TRBD1 or TRBD2 (5 bases each). CDR3 size: 14 residues. Germline V lookup: CDR1 MNHEY, CDR2 SMNVEV (reference sequence). Trimming shortened V by 1 base and J by 8 bases, and 13 bases separated the two germline ends. The CDR3 here is CASSLLGVVGTQYF. The CDR3 nucleotides read TGTGCCAGCAGTTTATTGGGGGTGGTGGGTACGCAGTATTTT.

The chain joins TRBV7-2 to TRBJ2-3; D is uncertain. There are 12 residues in the CDR3. V was trimmed by 6 bases and J by 4 bases, leaving 8 bases between them. The germline V gene encodes CDR1 SGHTA and CDR2 FQGNSA. The CDR3 region has the DNA TGTGCCAGCAGTTTAAGACCAGATACGCAGTATTTT. Translating it yields CASSLRPDTQYF.

The chain is built from TRBV4-3 and TRBJ1-2, with D perhaps TRBD1 (5 bases). Germline V gene sequence: CDR1 LGHNA, CDR2 YSLEER. Trimming took 0 bases from V and 1 from J, leaving 12 bases between them. This CDR3 spans 16 amino acids. CDR3 amino acids: CASSQEGWGINYGYTF. The CDR3 bases are TGCGCCAGCAGCCAAGAAGGTTGGGGGATTAACTATGGCTACACCTTC.

The chain has TRBV2 and TRBJ2-2; tentative D call: TRBD1 (5 bases). The V gene lost 4 bases and the J gene lost 1 base, with 10 bases spanning the gap. CDR1 and CDR2 from the germline V gene are SNHLY and FYNNEI. CDR3 length: 15 residues. CDR3 in amino acids: CASSVRQGNTGELFF. Written as DNA, the CDR3 is TGTGCCAGCAGTGTACGGCAGGGGAACACCGGGGAGCTGTTTTTT.

The V gene is TRBV9, the J gene TRBJ2-7, with no clear D. With 0 bases removed from V and 10 bases from J, the gap between germline ends came to 11 bases. The CDR3 totals 12 residues. Germline V gene sequence: CDR1 SGDLS, CDR2 YYNGEE. The CDR3 nucleotides are TGTGCCAGCAGCGTAGACTGGGGTCCACAGTACTTC. Translating it yields CASSVDWGPQYF.

V usage is TRBV6-1 and J usage is TRBJ1-1; D call uncertain. Per the germline V gene, CDR1 is MNHNS and CDR2 is SASEGT. The V end was cut by 7 bases, the J end by 6 bases, with 15 bases between. This CDR3 is 13 amino acids long. The chain's CDR3 is CASNPLGSAEAFF. DNA of the CDR3: TGTGCCAGCAACCCTTTGGGCTCGGCTGAAGCTTTCTTT.